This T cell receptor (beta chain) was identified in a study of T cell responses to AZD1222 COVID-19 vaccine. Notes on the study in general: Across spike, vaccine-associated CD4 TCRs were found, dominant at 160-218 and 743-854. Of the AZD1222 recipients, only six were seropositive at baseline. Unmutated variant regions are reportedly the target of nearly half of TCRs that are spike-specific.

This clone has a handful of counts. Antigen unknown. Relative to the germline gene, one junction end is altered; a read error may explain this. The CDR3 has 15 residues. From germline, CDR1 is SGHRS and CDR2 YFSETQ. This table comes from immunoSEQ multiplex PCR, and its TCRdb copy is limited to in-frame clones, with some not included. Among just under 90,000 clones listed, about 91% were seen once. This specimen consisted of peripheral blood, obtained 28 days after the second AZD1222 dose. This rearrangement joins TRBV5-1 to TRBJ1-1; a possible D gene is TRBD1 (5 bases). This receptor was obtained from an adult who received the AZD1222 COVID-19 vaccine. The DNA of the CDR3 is TGCGCCAGCAGCCCGAGGCAGGGCTTGAACGCTGAAGCTTTCTTT. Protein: CASSPRQGLNAEAFF. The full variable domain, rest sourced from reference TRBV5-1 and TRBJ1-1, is KAGVTQTPRYLIKTRGQQVTLSCSPISGHRSVSWYQQTPGQGLQFLFEYFSETQRNKGNFPGRFSGRQFSNSRSEMNVSTLELGDSALYLCASSPRQGLNAEAFFGQGTRLTVV.